A few counts support the clone carrying this T cell receptor (beta chain). What it binds is unknown. A NOSPECS grade of at least 4, a Clinical Activity Score of at least 3 and duration under 3 months were recorded in ophthalmopathy patients. This specimen belongs to a study of T cells in Graves' hyperthyroidism and ophthalmopathy. RNA transcripts provided the source from which TCR beta CDR3 regions were amplified. With the HTBI primer set, the TCR CDR3 went through a first round of RT-PCR. TCRdb analysed the multiplex PCR reads with MiXCR anew, one entry per CDR3 protein. The sample shows hundreds of thousands of distinct CDR3 sequences, over 20% of them seen only once. Whole-study findings and limits: Most clonotypes expanded in the thyroid (above 0.001) were also present in blood.

This CDR3 spans 13 amino acids. Per the germline V gene, CDR1 is MNHNS and CDR2 is SASEGT. Deletions cut 7 bases from V and 5 bases from J, with 14 bases between. This receptor was identified in a man in his thirties or forties with Graves' ophthalmopathy. V is TRBV6-1 and J is TRBJ1-1; weak D call: TRBD1 (5 bases). Input material: blood. DNA of the CDR3: TGTGCCAGCATCCCCGTGGCAGGGACTGAAGCTTTCTTT. Protein: CASIPVAGTEAFF.